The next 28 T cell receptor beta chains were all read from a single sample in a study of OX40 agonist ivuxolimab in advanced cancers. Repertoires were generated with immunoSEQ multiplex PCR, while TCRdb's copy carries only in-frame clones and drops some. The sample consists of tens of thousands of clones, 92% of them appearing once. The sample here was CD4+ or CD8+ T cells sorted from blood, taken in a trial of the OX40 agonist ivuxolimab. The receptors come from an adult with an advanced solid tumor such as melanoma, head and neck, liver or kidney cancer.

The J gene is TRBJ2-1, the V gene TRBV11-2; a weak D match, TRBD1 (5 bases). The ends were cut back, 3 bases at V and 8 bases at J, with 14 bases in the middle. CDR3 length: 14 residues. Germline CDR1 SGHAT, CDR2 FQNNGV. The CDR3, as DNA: TGTGCCAGCAGCTTTTTGGGCAGGGTTGATGAGCAGTTCTTC. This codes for CASSFLGRVDEQFF. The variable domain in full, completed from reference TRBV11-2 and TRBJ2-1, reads EAGVAQSPRYKIIEKRQSVAFWCNPISGHATLYWYQQILGQGPKLLIQFQNNGVVDDSQLPKDRFSAERLKGVDSTLKIQPAKLEDSAVYLCASSFLGRVDEQFFGPGTRLTVL.

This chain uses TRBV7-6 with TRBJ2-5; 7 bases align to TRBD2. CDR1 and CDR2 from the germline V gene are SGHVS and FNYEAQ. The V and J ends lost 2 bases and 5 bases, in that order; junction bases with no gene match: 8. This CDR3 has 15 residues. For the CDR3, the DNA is TGTGCCAGCAGCTTAAGGCCTAGCGGCCGTGAGACCCAGTACTTC. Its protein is CASSLRPSGRETQYF. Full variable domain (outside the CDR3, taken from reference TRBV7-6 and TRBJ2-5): GAGVSQSPRYKVTKRGQDVALRCDPISGHVSLYWYRQALGQGPEFLTYFNYEAQQDKSGLPNDRFSAERPEGSISTLTIQRTEQRDSAMYRCASSLRPSGRETQYFGPGTRLLVL.

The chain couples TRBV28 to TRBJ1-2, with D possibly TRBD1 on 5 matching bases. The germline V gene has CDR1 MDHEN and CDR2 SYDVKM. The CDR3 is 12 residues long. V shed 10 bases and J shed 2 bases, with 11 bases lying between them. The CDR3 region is CATGRLNYGYTF. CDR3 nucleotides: TGTGCCACGGGGCGATTGAACTATGGCTACACCTTC.

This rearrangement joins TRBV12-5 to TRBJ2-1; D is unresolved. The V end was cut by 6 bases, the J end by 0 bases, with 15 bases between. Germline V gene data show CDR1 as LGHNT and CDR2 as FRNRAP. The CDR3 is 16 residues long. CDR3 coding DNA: TGTGCTAGTGGCTCTATTACATCGAGCTCCTACAATGAGCAGTTCTTC. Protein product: CASGSITSSSYNEQFF.

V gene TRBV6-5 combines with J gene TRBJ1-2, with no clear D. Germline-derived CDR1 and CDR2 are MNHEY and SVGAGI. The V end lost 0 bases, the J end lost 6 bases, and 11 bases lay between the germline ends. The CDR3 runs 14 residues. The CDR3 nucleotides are TGTGCCAGCAGTTACTCGGCAGGTATCAATGGCTACACCTTC. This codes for CASSYSAGINGYTF.

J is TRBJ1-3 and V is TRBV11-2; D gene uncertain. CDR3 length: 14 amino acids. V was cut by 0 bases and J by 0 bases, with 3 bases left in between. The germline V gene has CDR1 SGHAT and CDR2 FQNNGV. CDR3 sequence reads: CASSLEGSGNTIYF. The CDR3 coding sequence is TGTGCCAGCAGCTTAGAGGGCTCTGGAAACACCATATATTTT.

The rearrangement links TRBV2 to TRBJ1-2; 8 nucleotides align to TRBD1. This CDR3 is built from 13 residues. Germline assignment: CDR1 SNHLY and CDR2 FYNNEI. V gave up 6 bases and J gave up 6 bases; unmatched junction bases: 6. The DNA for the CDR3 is TGTGCCAGCAGGCCGGACAGGGCGGATGGCTACACCTTC. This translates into CASRPDRADGYTF.

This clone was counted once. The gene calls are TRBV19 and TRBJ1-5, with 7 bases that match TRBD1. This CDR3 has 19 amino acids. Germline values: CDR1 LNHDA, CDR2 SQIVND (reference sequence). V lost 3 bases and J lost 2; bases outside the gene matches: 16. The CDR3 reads CASSIGHVEGAGRNQPQHF. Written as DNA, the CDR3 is TGTGCCAGTAGTATTGGCCACGTTGAGGGGGCGGGCCGCAATCAGCCCCAGCATTTT.

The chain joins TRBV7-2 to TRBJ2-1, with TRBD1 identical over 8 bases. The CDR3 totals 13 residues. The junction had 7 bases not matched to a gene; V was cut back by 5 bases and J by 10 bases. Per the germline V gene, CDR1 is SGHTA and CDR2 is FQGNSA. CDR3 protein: CASSRDRGREQFF. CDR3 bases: TGTGCCAGCAGCCGAGACAGGGGAAGAGAGCAGTTCTTC.

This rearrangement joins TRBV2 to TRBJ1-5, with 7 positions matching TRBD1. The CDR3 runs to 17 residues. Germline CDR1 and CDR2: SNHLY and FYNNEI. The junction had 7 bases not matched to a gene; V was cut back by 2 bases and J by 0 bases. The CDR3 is CASSERSGGYSNQPQHF. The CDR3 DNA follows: TGTGCCAGCAGTGAAAGGTCAGGGGGGTATAGCAATCAGCCCCAGCATTTT.

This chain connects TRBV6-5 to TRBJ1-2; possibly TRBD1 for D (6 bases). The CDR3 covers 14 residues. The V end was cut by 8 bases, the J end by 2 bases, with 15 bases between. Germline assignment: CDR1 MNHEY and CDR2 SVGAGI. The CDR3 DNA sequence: TGTGCCAGCGAGAGCGGGGGGCAGAACTATGGCTACACCTTC. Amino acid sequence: CASESGGQNYGYTF.

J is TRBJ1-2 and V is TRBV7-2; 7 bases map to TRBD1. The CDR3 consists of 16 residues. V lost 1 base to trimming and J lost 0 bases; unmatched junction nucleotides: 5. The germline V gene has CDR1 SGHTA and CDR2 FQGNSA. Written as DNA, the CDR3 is TGTGCCAGCAGCTTAGGAGAGGGGGCGTCTAACTATGGCTACACCTTC. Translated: CASSLGEGASNYGYTF.

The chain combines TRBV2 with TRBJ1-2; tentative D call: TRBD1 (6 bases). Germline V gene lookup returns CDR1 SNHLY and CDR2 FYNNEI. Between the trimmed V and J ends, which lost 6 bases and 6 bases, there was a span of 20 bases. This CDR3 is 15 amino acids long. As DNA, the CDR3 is TGTGCCAGCAGCCTCTACCTTGGACAGCAGAATGGCTACACCTTC. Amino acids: CASSLYLGQQNGYTF.

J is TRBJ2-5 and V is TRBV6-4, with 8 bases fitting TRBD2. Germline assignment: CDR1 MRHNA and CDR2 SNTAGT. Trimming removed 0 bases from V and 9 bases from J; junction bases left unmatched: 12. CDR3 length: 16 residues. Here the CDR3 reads CASSDSRTSWWRAQYF. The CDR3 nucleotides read TGTGCCAGCAGTGACTCGAGGACTAGCTGGTGGAGGGCCCAGTACTTC.

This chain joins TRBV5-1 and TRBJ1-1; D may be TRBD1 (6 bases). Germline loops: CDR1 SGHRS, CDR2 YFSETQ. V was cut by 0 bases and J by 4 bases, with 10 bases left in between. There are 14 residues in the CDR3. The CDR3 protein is CASSLEGQLTEAFF. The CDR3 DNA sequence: TGCGCCAGCAGCTTGGAGGGACAACTCACTGAAGCTTTCTTT.

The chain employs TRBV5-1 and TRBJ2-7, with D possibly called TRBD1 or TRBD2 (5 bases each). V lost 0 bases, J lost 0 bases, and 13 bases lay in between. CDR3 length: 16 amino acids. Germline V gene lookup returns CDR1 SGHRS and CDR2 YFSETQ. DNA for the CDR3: TGCGCCAGCAGCTTGGGCAGGGCGGGTTACTCCTACGAGCAGTACTTC. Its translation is CASSLGRAGYSYEQYF.

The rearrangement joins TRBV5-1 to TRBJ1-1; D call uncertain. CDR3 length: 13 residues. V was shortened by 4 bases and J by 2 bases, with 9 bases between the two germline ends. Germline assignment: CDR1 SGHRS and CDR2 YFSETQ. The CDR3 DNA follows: TGCGCCAGCAGCCTAGAGGCTAACACTGAAGCTTTCTTT. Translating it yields CASSLEANTEAFF.

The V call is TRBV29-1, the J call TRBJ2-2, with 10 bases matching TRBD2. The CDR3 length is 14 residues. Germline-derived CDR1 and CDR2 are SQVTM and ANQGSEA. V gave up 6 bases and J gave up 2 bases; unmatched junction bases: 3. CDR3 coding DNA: TGCAGCGTACGGACTAGCGGAAACACCGGGGAGCTGTTTTTT. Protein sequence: CSVRTSGNTGELFF.

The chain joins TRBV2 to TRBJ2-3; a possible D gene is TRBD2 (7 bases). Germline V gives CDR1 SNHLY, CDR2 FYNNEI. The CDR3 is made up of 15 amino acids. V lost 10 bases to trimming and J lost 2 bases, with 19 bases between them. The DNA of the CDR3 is TGTGCCATCCCCCGCGGGGGACAATACACAGATACGCAGTATTTT. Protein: CAIPRGGQYTDTQYF.

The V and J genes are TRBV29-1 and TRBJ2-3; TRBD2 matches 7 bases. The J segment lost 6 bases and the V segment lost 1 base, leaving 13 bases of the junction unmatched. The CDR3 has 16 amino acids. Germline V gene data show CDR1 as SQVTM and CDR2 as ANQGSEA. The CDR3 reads CSVEGGEGRRSDTQYF. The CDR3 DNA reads TGCAGCGTTGAAGGGGGGGAGGGAAGAAGGTCGGATACGCAGTATTTT.

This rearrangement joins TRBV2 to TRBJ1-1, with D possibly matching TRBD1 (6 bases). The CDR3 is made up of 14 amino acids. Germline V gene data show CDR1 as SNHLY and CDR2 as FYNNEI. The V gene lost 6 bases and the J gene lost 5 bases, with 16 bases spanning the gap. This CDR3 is CASSADQGRTEAFF. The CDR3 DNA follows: TGTGCCAGCAGCGCCGATCAGGGGAGGACTGAAGCTTTCTTT. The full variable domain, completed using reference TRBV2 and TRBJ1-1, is EPEVTQTPSHQVTQMGQEVILRCVPISNHLYFYWYRQILGQKVEFLVSFYNNEISEKSEIFDDQFSVERPDGSNFTLKIRSTKLEDSAMYFCASSADQGRTEAFFGQGTRLTVV.

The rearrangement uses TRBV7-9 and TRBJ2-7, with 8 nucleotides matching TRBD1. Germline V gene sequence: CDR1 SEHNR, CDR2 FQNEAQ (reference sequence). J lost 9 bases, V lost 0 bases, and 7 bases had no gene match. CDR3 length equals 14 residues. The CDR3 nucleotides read TGTGCCAGCAGCTTAGCACAGGGGGAGGCTGGGCAGTACTTC. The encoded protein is CASSLAQGEAGQYF.

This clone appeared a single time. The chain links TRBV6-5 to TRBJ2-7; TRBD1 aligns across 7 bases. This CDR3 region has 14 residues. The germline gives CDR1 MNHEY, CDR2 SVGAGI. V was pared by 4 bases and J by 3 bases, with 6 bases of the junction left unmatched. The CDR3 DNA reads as TGTGCCAGCAGTTTATACAGGGGCAGCTACGAGCAGTACTTC. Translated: CASSLYRGSYEQYF.

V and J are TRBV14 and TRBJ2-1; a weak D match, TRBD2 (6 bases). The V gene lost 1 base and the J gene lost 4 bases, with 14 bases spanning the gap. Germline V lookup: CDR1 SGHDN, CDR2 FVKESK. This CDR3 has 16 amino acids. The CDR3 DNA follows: TGTGCCAGCAGCCAAGTTAGACTAGGACCGTACAATGAGCAGTTCTTC. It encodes CASSQVRLGPYNEQFF.

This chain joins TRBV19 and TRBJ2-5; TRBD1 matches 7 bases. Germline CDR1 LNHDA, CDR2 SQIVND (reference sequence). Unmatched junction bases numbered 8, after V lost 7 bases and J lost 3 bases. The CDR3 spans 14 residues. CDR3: CASNSRGREETQYF. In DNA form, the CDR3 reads TGTGCCAGTAACTCAAGGGGGCGCGAAGAGACCCAGTACTTC.

CDR3 region: CASSGPASTEAFF. As DNA, the CDR3 is TGCGCCAGCAGTGGACCAGCTAGCACTGAAGCTTTCTTT. This chain links TRBV10-1 with TRBJ1-1; D is uncertain. The germline V and J ends were trimmed by 4 bases and 4 bases, with 10 bases remaining between them. Germline CDR1 reads WNHNN; CDR2 reads SYGVQD (reference sequence). This CDR3 comprises 13 residues.

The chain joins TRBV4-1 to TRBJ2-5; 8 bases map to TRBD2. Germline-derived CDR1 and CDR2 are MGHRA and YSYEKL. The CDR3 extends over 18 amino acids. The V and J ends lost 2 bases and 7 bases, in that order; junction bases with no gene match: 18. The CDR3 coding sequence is TGCGCCAGCAGCCAAAAAACTACTAGCGGAGACTCAAGACGGACCCAGTACTTC. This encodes CASSQKTTSGDSRRTQYF.

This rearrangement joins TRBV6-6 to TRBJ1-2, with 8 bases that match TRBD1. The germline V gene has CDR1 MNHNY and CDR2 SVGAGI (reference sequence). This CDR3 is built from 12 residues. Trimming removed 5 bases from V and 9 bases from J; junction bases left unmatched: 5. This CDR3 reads CASSAGGASYTF. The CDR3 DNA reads TGTGCCAGCAGTGCAGGGGGCGCGAGCTACACCTTC.